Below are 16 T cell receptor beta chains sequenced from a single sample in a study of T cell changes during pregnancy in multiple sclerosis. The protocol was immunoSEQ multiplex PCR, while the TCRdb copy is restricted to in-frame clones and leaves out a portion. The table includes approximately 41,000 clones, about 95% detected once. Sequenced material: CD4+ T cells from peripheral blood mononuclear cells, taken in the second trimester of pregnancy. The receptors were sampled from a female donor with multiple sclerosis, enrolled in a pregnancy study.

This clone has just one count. For the CDR3, the DNA is TGTGCCAGCAGCTCAACGTCCGGGAGGCAAGAGACCCAGTACTTC. It yields the protein CASSSTSGRQETQYF. The rearrangement joins TRBV7-3 to TRBJ2-5; 7 bases match TRBD2. The CDR3 sequence is 15 residues long. The V gene end was trimmed by 4 bases and the J gene end by 2 bases; junction bases not matched to a gene: 7. In germline, CDR1 is SGHTA, CDR2 FQGTGA.

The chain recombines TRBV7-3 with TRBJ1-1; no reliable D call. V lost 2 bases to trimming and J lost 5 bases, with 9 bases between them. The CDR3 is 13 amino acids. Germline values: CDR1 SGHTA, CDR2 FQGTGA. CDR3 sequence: CASSLSPGTEAFF. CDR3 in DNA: TGTGCCAGCAGCTTATCTCCGGGTACTGAAGCTTTCTTT.

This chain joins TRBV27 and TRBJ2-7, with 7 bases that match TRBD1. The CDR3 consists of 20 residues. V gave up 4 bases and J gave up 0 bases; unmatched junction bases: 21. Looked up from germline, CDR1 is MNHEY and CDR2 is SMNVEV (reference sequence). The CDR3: CASSSLPGQVFRSSSYEQYF. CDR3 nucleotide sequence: TGTGCCAGCAGTTCCCTCCCAGGACAGGTGTTCCGCTCAAGCTCCTACGAGCAGTACTTC.

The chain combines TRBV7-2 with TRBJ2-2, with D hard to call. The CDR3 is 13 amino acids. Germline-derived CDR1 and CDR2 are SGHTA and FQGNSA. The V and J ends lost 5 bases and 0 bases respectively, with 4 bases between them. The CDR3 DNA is TGTGCCAGCAGCCTCTCGAACACCGGGGAGCTGTTTTTT. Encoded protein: CASSLSNTGELFF.

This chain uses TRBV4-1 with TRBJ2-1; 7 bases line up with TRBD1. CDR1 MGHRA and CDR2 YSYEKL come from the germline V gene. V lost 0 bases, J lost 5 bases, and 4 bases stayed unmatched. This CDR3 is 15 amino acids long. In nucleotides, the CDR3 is TGCGCCAGCAGCCAAGATGAGGGGGCCGACAATGAGCAGTTCTTC. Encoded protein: CASSQDEGADNEQFF.

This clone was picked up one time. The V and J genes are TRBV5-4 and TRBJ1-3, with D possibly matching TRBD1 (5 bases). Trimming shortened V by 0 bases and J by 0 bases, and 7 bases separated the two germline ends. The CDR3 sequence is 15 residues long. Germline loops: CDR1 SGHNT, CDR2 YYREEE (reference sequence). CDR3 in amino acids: CASSLDRFSGNTIYF. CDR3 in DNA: TGTGCCAGCAGCTTGGACAGGTTCTCTGGAAACACCATATATTTT.

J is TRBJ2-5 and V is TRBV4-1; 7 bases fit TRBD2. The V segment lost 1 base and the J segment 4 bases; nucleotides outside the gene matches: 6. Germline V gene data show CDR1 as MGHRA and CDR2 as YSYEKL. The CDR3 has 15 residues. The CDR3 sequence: CASSQVPAGVETQYF. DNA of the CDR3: TGCGCCAGCAGCCAAGTCCCGGCGGGGGTAGAGACCCAGTACTTC.

Here the CDR3 reads CASSEDHITDTQYF. The CDR3 nucleotides are TGTGCCAGCAGTGAAGACCACATAACAGATACGCAGTATTTT. The genes are TRBV2 and TRBJ2-3; D unresolved. Germline CDR1 is SNHLY and CDR2 is FYNNEI. V lost 1 base, J lost 3 bases, and 8 bases lay in between. The CDR3 covers 14 residues. The complete variable domain, with remaining parts taken from reference TRBV2 and TRBJ2-3, reads EPEVTQTPSHQVTQMGQEVILRCVPISNHLYFYWYRQILGQKVEFLVSFYNNEISEKSEIFDDQFSVERPDGSNFTLKIRSTKLEDSAMYFCASSEDHITDTQYFGPGTRLTVL.

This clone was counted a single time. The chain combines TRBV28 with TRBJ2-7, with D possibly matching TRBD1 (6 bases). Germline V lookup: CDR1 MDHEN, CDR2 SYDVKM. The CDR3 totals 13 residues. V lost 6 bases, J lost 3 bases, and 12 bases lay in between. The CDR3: CASRRGQNYEQYF. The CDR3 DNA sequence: TGTGCCAGCAGGCGTGGACAGAACTACGAGCAGTACTTC.

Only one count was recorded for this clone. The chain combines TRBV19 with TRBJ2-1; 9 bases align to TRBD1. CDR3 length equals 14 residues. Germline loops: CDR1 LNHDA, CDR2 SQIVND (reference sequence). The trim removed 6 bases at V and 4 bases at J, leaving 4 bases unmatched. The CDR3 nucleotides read TGTGCCAGTAGGGGGGACAGGGTATACAATGAGCAGTTCTTC. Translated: CASRGDRVYNEQFF.

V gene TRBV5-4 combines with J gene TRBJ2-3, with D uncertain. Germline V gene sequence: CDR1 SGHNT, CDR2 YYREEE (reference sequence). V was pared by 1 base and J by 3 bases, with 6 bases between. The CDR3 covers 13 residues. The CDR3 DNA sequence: TGTGCCAGCAGCTTGTTTGCGACAGATACGCAGTATTTT. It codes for CASSLFATDTQYF.

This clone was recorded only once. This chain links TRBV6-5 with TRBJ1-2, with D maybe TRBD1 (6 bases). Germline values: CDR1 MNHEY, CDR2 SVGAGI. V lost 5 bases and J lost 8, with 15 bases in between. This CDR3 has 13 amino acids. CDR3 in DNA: TGTGCCAGCAGTCCTCCAGGGGTGTACGGCTACACCTTC. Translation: CASSPPGVYGYTF.

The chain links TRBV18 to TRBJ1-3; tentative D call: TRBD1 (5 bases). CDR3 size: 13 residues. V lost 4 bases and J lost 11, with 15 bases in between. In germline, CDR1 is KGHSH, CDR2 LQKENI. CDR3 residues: CASSLDLQESIYF. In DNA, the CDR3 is TGTGCCAGCTCACTGGATCTACAGGAGTCCATATATTTT.

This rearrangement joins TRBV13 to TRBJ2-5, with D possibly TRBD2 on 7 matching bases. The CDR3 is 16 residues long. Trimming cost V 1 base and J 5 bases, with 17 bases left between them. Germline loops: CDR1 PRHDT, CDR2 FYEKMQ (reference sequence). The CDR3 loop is CASSLEGGRGSETQYF. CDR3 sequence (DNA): TGTGCCAGCAGCTTAGAGGGGGGGCGCGGATCGGAGACCCAGTACTTC.

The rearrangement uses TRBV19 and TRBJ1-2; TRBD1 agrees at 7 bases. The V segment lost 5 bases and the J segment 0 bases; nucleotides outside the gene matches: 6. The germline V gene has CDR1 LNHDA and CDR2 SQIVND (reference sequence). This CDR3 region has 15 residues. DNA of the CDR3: TGTGCCAGTAGTGCCCGACAGGGTTCTAACTATGGCTACACCTTC. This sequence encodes CASSARQGSNYGYTF. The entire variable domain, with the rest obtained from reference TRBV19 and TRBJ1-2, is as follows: DGGITQSPKYLFRKEGQNVTLSCEQNLNHDAMYWYRQDPGQGLRLIYYSQIVNDFQKGDIAEGYSVSREKKESFPLTVTSAQKNPTAFYLCASSARQGSNYGYTFGSGTRLTVV.

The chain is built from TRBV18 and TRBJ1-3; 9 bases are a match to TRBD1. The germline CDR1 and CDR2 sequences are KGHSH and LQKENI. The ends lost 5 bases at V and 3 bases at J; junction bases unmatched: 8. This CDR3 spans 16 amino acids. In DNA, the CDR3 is TGTGCCAGCTCAGTCGGGACAGGGAGCTTTGGAAACACCATATATTTT. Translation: CASSVGTGSFGNTIYF.